Each of the 2 T cell receptor beta chains below was sequenced from the same sample in a study of T cell repertoires in aging, cancer and after chemotherapy. Amplification of TCR beta used genomic DNA extracted from peripheral blood. A mixed TRB-A/B primer pool amplified rearranged TRB by multiplex touch-down PCR. TCRdb passed the multiplex PCR reads through MiXCR, listing each CDR3 protein once. Among 13,000 or so distinct CDR3 sequences, less than 30% were seen once, and the ten largest hold 45% to 50%. The specimen sequenced was blood. These receptors were collected from a human donor in good health.

The sample holds a few counts of this clonotype. The J gene is TRBJ2-3, the V gene TRBV7-9, with D possibly being TRBD2 (5 bases). With 5 bases removed from V and 2 bases from J, the gap between germline ends came to 11 bases. The CDR3 is made up of 14 amino acids. Germline values: CDR1 SEHNR, CDR2 FQNEAQ (reference sequence). DNA of the CDR3: TGTGCCAGCAGCATGGACTTTTCCACAGATACGCAGTATTTT. It codes for CASSMDFSTDTQYF.

The DNA for the CDR3 is TGTGCCAGCAGCTCTTCGGGGGGTGGCAATCAGCCCCAGCATTTT. Residues: CASSSSGGGNQPQHF. This chain uses TRBV7-2 with TRBJ1-5, with D perhaps TRBD1 (5 bases). The CDR3 length is 15 residues. Trimming removed 4 bases at V and 2 bases at J, with 12 bases between. Germline V gives CDR1 SGHTA, CDR2 FQGNSA.